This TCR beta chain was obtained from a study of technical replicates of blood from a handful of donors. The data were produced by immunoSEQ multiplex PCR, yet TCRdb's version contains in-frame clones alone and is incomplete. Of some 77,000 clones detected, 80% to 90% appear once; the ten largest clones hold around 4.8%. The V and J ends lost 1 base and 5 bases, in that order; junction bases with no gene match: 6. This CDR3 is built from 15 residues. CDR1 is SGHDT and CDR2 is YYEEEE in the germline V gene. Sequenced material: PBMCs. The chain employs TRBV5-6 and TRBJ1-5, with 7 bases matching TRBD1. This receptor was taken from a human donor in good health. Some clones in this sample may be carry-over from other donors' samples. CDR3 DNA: TGTGCCAGCAGCTTGAAGGACAGGCCTCATCAGCCCCAGCATTTT. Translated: CASSLKDRPHQPQHF.